Listed below are T cell receptor beta chains from one sample, sequenced in a study of blood T cell repertoires in COVID-19. Produced via immunoSEQ multiplex PCR; TCRdb's table is partial and in-frame only. This table holds approximately 63,000 clones, 85% to 90% found once. The sequencing sample was made of peripheral blood. The source is a woman at least 80 years old with active COVID-19. CDR3s include the opening cysteine and the closing phenylalanine or tryptophan. Fields, in order: V gene, clone size, D gene, J gene, CDR3 DNA, CDR3 protein. A D gene is named only where the DNA matches it firmly. Size values are once, few and many counts, or a class for expanded clones, and some rows have none.

TRBV2	medium-sized	-	TRBJ1-6	TGTGCCAGCAGTGAGGCAGGGTATAATTCACCCCTCCACTTT	CASSEAGYNSPLHF
TRBV9	-	TRBD2	TRBJ2-5	TGTGCCAGCAGCGTCGGGGGGGCCCAAGAGACCCAGTACTTC	CASSVGGAQETQYF
TRBV6-6	-	-	TRBJ2-3	TGTGCCAGCAGTTACAACCCGCTAGCCGCAGATACGCAGTATTTT	CASSYNPLAADTQYF
TRBV9	-	-	TRBJ2-3	TGTGCCAGCAGCCCCCAGTGGGGGGGCAGTACAGATACGCAGTATTTT	CASSPQWGGSTDTQYF
TRBV5-1	-	-	TRBJ1-6	TGCGCCAGCAGCCTTAGGCCGAGGCAGGGTAATTCACCCCTCCACTTT	CASSLRPRQGNSPLHF
TRBV9	few	-	TRBJ1-5	TGTGCCAGCAGCGTAACCTACAATCAGCCCCAGCATTTT	CASSVTYNQPQHF
TRBV2	-	-	TRBJ1-3	TGTGCCAGCAGTGAATCGCGCGGAAACACCATATATTTT	CASSESRGNTIYF
TRBV5-6	-	TRBD1	TRBJ2-4	TGTGCCAGCAGCTTCTCCTCAGGGACAGTTCCAAACATTCAGTACTTC	CASSFSSGTVPNIQYF
TRBV3-1/TRBV3-2	-	TRBD2	TRBJ2-1	TGTGCCAGCAGCGATCTAGCGGGGTTTAAGTTCTTC	CASSDLAGFKFF
TRBV7-2	-	TRBD2	TRBJ2-7	TGTGCCAGCAGCTTAATTAGGGGCGGGGGCTACGAGCAGTACTTC	CASSLIRGGGYEQYF
TRBV5-1	-	TRBD1	TRBJ1-2	TGCGCCAGCAGCTTGGGTACAGGGGGCGCCGATTATGGCTACACCTTC	CASSLGTGGADYGYTF
TRBV28	-	-	TRBJ2-7	TGTGCCAGCAGTTTAAACAACTACGAGCAGTACTTC	CASSLNNYEQYF
TRBV6-5	-	-	TRBJ2-5	TGTGCCAGCCCTAGGAAACTCCAAGAGACCCAGTACTTC	CASPRKLQETQYF
TRBV18	-	-	TRBJ1-1	TGTGCCAGCTCTCTAACAGGAAACACTGAAGCTTTCTTT	CASSLTGNTEAFF
TRBV2	-	-	TRBJ2-5	TGTGCCAGCAGTGAAGCGCCGGGGTCTGCAGAGACCCAGTACTTC	CASSEAPGSAETQYF
TRBV2	-	TRBD1	TRBJ1-1	TGTGCCACAAAGAACAGGGGAGAAAGGACTGAAGCTTTCTTT	CATKNRGERTEAFF
TRBV5-4	-	TRBD1	TRBJ2-3	TGTGCCAGCAGCTTGGTAGGGACAGCAGAAAGAGATACGCAGTATTTT	CASSLVGTAERDTQYF
TRBV4-2	-	TRBD2	TRBJ2-6	TGTGCCAGCAGCCGGGGTGTTCGGACTAGCGGGGGAGACTCTGGGGCCAACGTCCTGACTTTC	CASSRGVRTSGGDSGANVLTF
TRBV2	-	TRBD1	TRBJ1-1	TGTGCCAGCAGTGAAAGCCCCCCGGGACAGGGGTGGAACACTGAAGCTTTCTTT	CASSESPPGQGWNTEAFF
TRBV5-8	-	-	TRBJ2-3	TGTGCCAGCGGAGTGGGTCACACAGATACGCAGTATTTT	CASGVGHTDTQYF
TRBV30	-	TRBD1	TRBJ1-2	TGTGCCTGGAGCGACAGGGGAAACTATGGCTACACCTTC	CAWSDRGNYGYTF
TRBV5-1	-	-	TRBJ2-1	TGCGCCAGCAGCGATAACCCACAGGGCGGGAATGAGCAGTTCTTC	CASSDNPQGGNEQFF
TRBV27	-	TRBD1	TRBJ1-1	TGTGCCAGCAGTTCCCAGGGGGTTGCCACTGAAGCTTTCTTT	CASSSQGVATEAFF
TRBV15	-	TRBD1	TRBJ1-2	TGTGCCACCAGCAAGGACAGGGTTTATGGCTACACCTTC	CATSKDRVYGYTF
TRBV5-4	-	TRBD2	TRBJ2-6	TGTGCCAGCAGCGGACTAGCGGGGAACTCTGGGGCCAACGTCCTGACTTTC	CASSGLAGNSGANVLTF
TRBV5-1	-	TRBD2	TRBJ2-2	TGCGCCAGCAGCTTCCTAGCGGGGGGAAACACCGGGGAGCTGTTTTTT	CASSFLAGGNTGELFF